What follows are 27 T cell receptor beta chains derived from one specimen sequenced in a study of liver allograft versus peripheral blood T cells. Study details: Intrahepatic T cell receptor repertoires from transplanted livers were compared against repertoires in recipients' peripheral blood.

TCRdb re-called the reads through MiXCR, storing one row per CDR3 protein. The data show several thousand distinct CDR3 sequences, 14% to 15% seen once. Source of these receptors: a human patient who had a liver transplant. Certain T cells may be donor cells from the graft.

This clonotype appeared a few times. The chain combines TRBV20-1 with TRBJ2-7; tentative D call: TRBD1 (7 bases). This CDR3 is built from 14 residues. The germline V and J ends were trimmed by 1 base and 5 bases, with 15 bases remaining between them. Germline values: CDR1 DFQATT, CDR2 SNEGSKA (reference sequence). In DNA form, the CDR3 reads TGCAGTGCTAGAGTCCCAGGGGGGACGGACGAGCAGTACTTC. Its protein is CSARVPGGTDEQYF.

Within the sample, this clonotype is medium-sized. The chain couples TRBV29-1 to TRBJ2-3; a weak D match, TRBD1 (7 bases). The V gene lost 3 bases and the J gene lost 3 bases, with 19 bases spanning the gap. The CDR3 spans 16 residues. The V gene's germline CDR1 is SQVTM and CDR2 ANQGSEA. CDR3 amino acids: CSVEGGQFLGTDTQYF. In DNA form, the CDR3 reads TGCAGCGTTGAGGGGGGACAGTTTTTAGGTACAGATACGCAGTATTTT.

Judged by abundance, this clonotype is medium-sized. J is TRBJ1-3 and V is TRBV28; D may be TRBD1 (6 bases). The CDR3 length is 16 residues. CDR1 and CDR2 from the germline V gene are MDHEN and SYDVKM. Trimming stripped 3 bases from V and 11 bases from J, with 23 bases between. The CDR3: CASSFEEGNKGGPIYF. CDR3 coding DNA: TGTGCCAGCAGTTTTGAGGAGGGCAACAAGGGGGGCCCCATATATTTT. The whole variable domain, remainder taken from reference TRBV28 and TRBJ1-3, is DVKVTQSSRYLVKRTGEKVFLECVQDMDHENMFWYRQDPGLGLRLIYFSYDVKMKEKGDIPEGYSVSREKKERFSLILESASTNQTSMYLCASSFEEGNKGGPIYFGEGSWLTVV.

This clonotype has at least ten counts. The rearrangement links TRBV20-1 to TRBJ2-7; 7 nucleotides match TRBD1. V lost 0 bases to trimming and J lost 4 bases; unmatched junction nucleotides: 3. The CDR3 extends over 13 amino acids. Germline V gives CDR1 DFQATT, CDR2 SNEGSKA (reference sequence). The chain's CDR3 is CSARDPGQYEQYF. The CDR3 DNA sequence: TGCAGTGCTAGAGATCCGGGACAGTACGAGCAGTACTTC.

The chain is built from TRBV19 and TRBJ2-5; D possibly corresponds to TRBD2 (7 bases). Germline lookup yields CDR1 LNHDA and CDR2 SQIVND (reference sequence). The ends were cut back, 4 bases at V and 2 bases at J, with 17 bases in the middle. The CDR3 consists of 16 residues. Written as DNA, the CDR3 is TGTGCCAGTAGTAGGGGGGGCTTGCCGGGGCAAGAGACCCAGTACTTC. Translating gives CASSRGGLPGQETQYF.

This clonotype was seen a few times. A clone one base away is much larger, so this may be a read error. J is TRBJ1-4 and V is TRBV18; D might be TRBD1 (6 bases). The CDR3 is 14 residues long. Germline loops: CDR1 KGHSH, CDR2 LQKENI. The CDR3 region is CVSGTQGGNEKLFF. CDR3 sequence (DNA): TGTGTCAGCGGCACACAGGGCGGGAATGAAAAACTGTTTTTT.

The chain recombines TRBV3-1 with TRBJ1-3; no reliable D call. The CDR3 totals 15 residues. Deletions cut 5 bases from V and 0 bases from J, with 11 bases between. CDR1 is LGHDT, CDR2 YNNKEL, per germline (reference sequence). DNA for the CDR3: TGTGCCAGCAGCGATACCTGGGGCTCTGGAAACACCATATATTTT. Encoded protein: CASSDTWGSGNTIYF. The full variable domain, its missing parts supplied by reference TRBV3-1 and TRBJ1-3, is DTAVSQTPKYLVTQMGNDKSIKCEQNLGHDTMYWYKQDSKKFLKIMFSYNNKELIINETVPNRFSPKSPDKAHLNLHINSLELGDSAVYFCASSDTWGSGNTIYFGEGSWLTVV.

In its sample, this clonotype is medium-sized. The chain recombines TRBV12-3 or TRBV12-4 with TRBJ1-4; D gene uncertain. The ends were cut back, 4 bases at V and 9 bases at J, with 12 bases in the middle. This CDR3 contains 13 residues. CDR3 DNA sequence: TGTGCCAGCAGTTCGTCGACGGAGAAAAAACTGTTTTTT. Encoded protein: CASSSSTEKKLFF.

There are a few counts of this clonotype. V gene TRBV10-3 combines with J gene TRBJ2-3, with 8 nucleotides matching TRBD2. Germline lookup yields CDR1 ENHRY and CDR2 SYGVKD. The trim removed 4 bases at V and 4 bases at J, leaving 7 bases unmatched. CDR3 size: 15 residues. Here the CDR3 DNA reads TGTGCCATCAGTGGAGGCGGGAGGTGGGCAGATACGCAGTATTTT. Translation: CAISGGGRWADTQYF.

This clonotype was counted between two and nine times. The rearrangement links TRBV12-3 or TRBV12-4 to TRBJ1-1; D might be TRBD1 (5 bases). Trimming left V 4 bases short and J 11 bases short, with 23 bases between. The CDR3 totals 15 residues. The DNA of the CDR3 is TGTGCCAGCAGTTATCGCCCCGGGACCACCATCGTGGCTTTCTTT. Translated, it gives CASSYRPGTTIVAFF.

This clonotype has more than one count but fewer than ten. V and J are TRBV12-3 or TRBV12-4 and TRBJ2-7, with D perhaps TRBD2 (6 bases). The CDR3 is 14 amino acids. V was pared by 3 bases and J by 3 bases, with 12 bases between. The CDR3 loop is CASSLGGLNYEQYF. DNA for the CDR3: TGTGCCAGCAGTTTGGGAGGATTAAACTACGAGCAGTACTTC.

This clonotype was seen a few times. The CDR3 region is CASSLDELALGSPLHF. In DNA form, the CDR3 reads TGTGCCAGCAGCTTGGATGAGTTGGCCCTGGGCTCACCCCTCCACTTT. The rearrangement joins TRBV11-2 to TRBJ1-6, with D uncertain. Germline loops: CDR1 SGHAT, CDR2 FQNNGV. The V and J ends lost 3 bases and 10 bases respectively, with 19 bases between them. CDR3 length equals 16 residues.

In this sample, this clonotype turned up many times. V and J are TRBV28 and TRBJ1-2; D unresolved. Germline loops: CDR1 MDHEN, CDR2 SYDVKM. This CDR3 contains 14 residues. V gave up 2 bases and J gave up 7 bases, with 14 bases separating them. CDR3 DNA sequence: TGTGCCAGCAGTTTAGGCGGGGTATGGCCTGGCTACACCTTC. As protein: CASSLGGVWPGYTF.

This clonotype was seen many times. This chain connects TRBV19 to TRBJ1-3; no reliable D call. Trimming left V 2 bases short and J 8 bases short, with 7 bases between. Per the germline V gene, CDR1 is LNHDA and CDR2 is SQIVND (reference sequence). The CDR3 extends over 12 amino acids. The CDR3 reads CASSISGDTIYF. The CDR3 DNA reads TGTGCCAGTAGTATAAGCGGTGACACCATATATTTT.

This clonotype showed up just once. V is TRBV19 and J is TRBJ1-1, with D maybe TRBD1 (6 bases). Looked up from germline, CDR1 is LNHDA and CDR2 is SQIVND (reference sequence). This CDR3 is built from 12 residues. The germline V and J ends were trimmed by 4 bases and 8 bases, with 11 bases remaining between them. The CDR3 coding sequence is TGTGCCAGTAGTAGAGACAGGCAGGAAGCTTTCTTT. Protein product: CASSRDRQEAFF.

This clonotype was observed many times. The rearrangement links TRBV27 to TRBJ2-7; D might be TRBD1 or TRBD2, each matching 8 bases. Deletions cut 5 bases from V and 2 bases from J, with 22 bases between. The CDR3 covers 17 residues. Germline CDR1 MNHEY, CDR2 SMNVEV (reference sequence). CDR3 sequence (DNA): TGTGCCAGCAGTCTCGGGGGGGGGACAGGAGGCGCCTACGAGCAGTACTTC. Translating gives CASSLGGGTGGAYEQYF.

The chain links TRBV20-1 to TRBJ2-2; 8 bases line up with TRBD2. Germline CDR1 DFQATT, CDR2 SNEGSKA (reference sequence). The CDR3 sequence is 16 residues long. V dropped 2 bases and J dropped 4; count of bases not matched to a gene: 9. The chain's CDR3 is CSARLPGTRTTGELFF. The CDR3 bases are TGCAGTGCTAGATTACCCGGGACTAGGACCACCGGGGAGCTGTTTTTT.

By its share, this clonotype is medium-sized. The V and J genes are TRBV6-2 or TRBV6-3 and TRBJ1-5; 8 nucleotides align to TRBD1. Germline assignment: CDR1 MNHEY and CDR2 SVGEGT. This CDR3 has 13 amino acids. With 5 bases clipped from V and 6 bases from J, the junction kept 3 bases outside the gene matches. CDR3 amino acids: CASSADRGQPQHF. CDR3 nucleotide sequence: TGTGCCAGCAGTGCAGACAGGGGTCAGCCCCAGCATTTT.

The chain joins TRBV28 to TRBJ1-2; D is possibly TRBD1 (5 bases). Trimming removed 3 bases at V and 4 bases at J, with 9 bases between. The CDR3 is 13 amino acids. Germline V lookup: CDR1 MDHEN, CDR2 SYDVKM. CDR3 region: CASSLQQGYGYTF. The CDR3 DNA reads as TGTGCCAGCAGTTTGCAGCAGGGCTATGGCTACACCTTC.

Within the sample, this clonotype is medium-sized. The chain carries TRBV6-2 or TRBV6-3 and TRBJ2-7; 8 bases agree with TRBD1. This CDR3 contains 13 residues. Germline-derived CDR1 and CDR2 are MNHEY and SVGEGT. Losses at the gene ends were 7 bases for V and 6 bases for J; bases not matched to a gene: 8. As DNA, the CDR3 is TGTGCCAGCAAAGACAGGGGCGGGTCCGAGCAGTACTTC. Protein product: CASKDRGGSEQYF.

Judged by abundance, this clonotype is medium-sized. This rearrangement joins TRBV6-1 to TRBJ2-7, with a possible D match to TRBD1 (5 bases). The germline V gene has CDR1 MNHNS and CDR2 SASEGT. This CDR3 contains 15 residues. The V end was cut by 1 base, the J end by 1 base, with 11 bases between. CDR3 bases: TGTGCCAGCAGTGAAGGCCAGACAGTTTCCTACGAGCAGTACTTC. It codes for CASSEGQTVSYEQYF.

The V gene is TRBV20-1, the J gene TRBJ2-5, with TRBD2 matching over 11 bases. The CDR3 contains 14 residues. CDR1 is DFQATT and CDR2 is SNEGSKA in the germline V gene (reference sequence). Germline trimming cut 3 bases from V and 2 bases from J; bases unmatched to any gene: 2. The CDR3 spells CSARGTSGQETQYF. The CDR3 nucleotides read TGCAGTGCTAGGGGGACTAGCGGACAAGAGACCCAGTACTTC.

In this sample, this clonotype turned up many times. The gene calls are TRBV6-1 and TRBJ2-7, with D possibly TRBD2 on 5 matching bases. Germline V lookup: CDR1 MNHNS, CDR2 SASEGT. Trimming shortened V by 2 bases and J by 8 bases, and 13 bases separated the two germline ends. This CDR3 region has 13 residues. This CDR3 is CASSEQTTQQQYF. DNA for the CDR3: TGTGCCAGCAGTGAACAGACTACTCAGCAGCAGTACTTC.

The V gene is TRBV5-4, the J gene TRBJ1-1; D remains ambiguous. The CDR3 sequence is 14 residues long. V was pared by 0 bases and J by 11 bases, with 17 bases between. The germline V gene encodes CDR1 SGHNT and CDR2 YYREEE (reference sequence). The CDR3 sequence: CASSLEAASKSAFF. CDR3 nucleotide sequence: TGTGCCAGCAGCTTGGAAGCGGCCTCAAAGTCGGCTTTCTTT.

In regard to this clonotype: It may be a read error: a sequence one base away is much more abundant. The V gene is TRBV6-2 or TRBV6-3, the J gene TRBJ2-7; a possible D gene is TRBD2 (5 bases). CDR1 and CDR2 from the germline V gene are MNHEY and SVGEGT. CDR3 length equals 16 residues. The CDR3 nucleotides read TGTGCCTGCAGTTACGGTTTGAAGGGAGTCTCCTACGAGCAGTACTTC. It yields the protein CACSYGLKGVSYEQYF.

Ten or more counts support this clonotype. The rearrangement uses TRBV30 and TRBJ2-1; 8 bases are shared with TRBD2. The junction had 9 bases not matched to a gene; V was cut back by 0 bases and J by 8 bases. CDR3 length equals 15 residues. CDR1 is GTSNPN, CDR2 SVGIG, per germline (reference sequence). CDR3 DNA sequence: TGTGCCTGGAGTGTCAAAGCGGGAGTCATCGATGAGCAGTTCTTC. The encoded protein is CAWSVKAGVIDEQFF.

This clonotype is medium-sized in the sample. The chain couples TRBV6-1 to TRBJ2-4; either TRBD1 or TRBD2 may fit D (5 bases each). The CDR3 runs to 15 residues. CDR1 is MNHNS, CDR2 SASEGT, per germline. The V end was cut by 4 bases, the J end by 7 bases, with 17 bases between. The DNA of the CDR3 is TGTGCCAGCAGTGGGGTCGGGGCCGTACTCAACATTCAGTACTTC. Protein product: CASSGVGAVLNIQYF.